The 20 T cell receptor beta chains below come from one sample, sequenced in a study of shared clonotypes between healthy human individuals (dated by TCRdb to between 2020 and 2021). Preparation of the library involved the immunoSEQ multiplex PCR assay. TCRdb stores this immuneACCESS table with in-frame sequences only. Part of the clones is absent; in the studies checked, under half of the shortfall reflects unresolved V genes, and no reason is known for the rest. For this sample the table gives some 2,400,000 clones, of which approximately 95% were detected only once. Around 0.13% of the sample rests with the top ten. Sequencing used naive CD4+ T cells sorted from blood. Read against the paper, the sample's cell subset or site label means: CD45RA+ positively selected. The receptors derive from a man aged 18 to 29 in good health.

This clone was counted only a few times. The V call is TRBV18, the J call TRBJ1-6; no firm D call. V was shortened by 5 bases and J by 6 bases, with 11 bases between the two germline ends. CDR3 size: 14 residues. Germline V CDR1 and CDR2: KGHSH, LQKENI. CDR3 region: CASSRREANSPLHF. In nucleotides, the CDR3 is TGTGCCAGCTCAAGGAGGGAAGCTAATTCACCCCTCCACTTT.

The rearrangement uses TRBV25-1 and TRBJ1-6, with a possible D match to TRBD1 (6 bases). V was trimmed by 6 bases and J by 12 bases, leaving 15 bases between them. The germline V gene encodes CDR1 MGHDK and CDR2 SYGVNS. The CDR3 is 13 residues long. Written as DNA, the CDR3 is TGTGCCAGCAGGGGGACACATCCCGAACCCCTCCACTTT. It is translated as CASRGTHPEPLHF.

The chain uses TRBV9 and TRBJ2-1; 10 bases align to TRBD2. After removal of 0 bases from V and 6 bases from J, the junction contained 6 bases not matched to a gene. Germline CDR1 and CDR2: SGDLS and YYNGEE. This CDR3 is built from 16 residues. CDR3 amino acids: CASSVASGSYPNEQFF. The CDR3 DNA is TGTGCCAGCAGCGTAGCTAGCGGGAGTTATCCCAATGAGCAGTTCTTC.

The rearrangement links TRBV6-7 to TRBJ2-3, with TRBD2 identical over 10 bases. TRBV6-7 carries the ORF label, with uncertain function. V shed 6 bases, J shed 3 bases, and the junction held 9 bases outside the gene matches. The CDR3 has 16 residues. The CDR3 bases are TGTGCCAGCAGCCGTAGACTAGCGGGTGGAACAGATACGCAGTATTTT. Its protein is CASSRRLAGGTDTQYF.

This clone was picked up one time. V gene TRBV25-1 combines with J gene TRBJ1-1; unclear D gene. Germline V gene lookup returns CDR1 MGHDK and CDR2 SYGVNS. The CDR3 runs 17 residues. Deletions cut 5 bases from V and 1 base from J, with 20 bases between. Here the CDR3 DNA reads TGTGCCAGCAGTCGAGTGGTCCCTGGGTCCAGGAACACTGAAGCTTTCTTT. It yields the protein CASSRVVPGSRNTEAFF.

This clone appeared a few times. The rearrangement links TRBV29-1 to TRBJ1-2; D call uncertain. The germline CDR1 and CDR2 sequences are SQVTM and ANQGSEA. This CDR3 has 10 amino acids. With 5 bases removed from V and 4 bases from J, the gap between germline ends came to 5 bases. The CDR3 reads CSVTPYGYTF. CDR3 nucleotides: TGCAGCGTTACCCCCTATGGCTACACCTTC. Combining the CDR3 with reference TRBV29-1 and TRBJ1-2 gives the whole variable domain SAVISQKPSRDICQRGTSLTIQCQVDSQVTMMFWYRQQPGQSLTLIATANQGSEATYESGFVIDKFPISRPNLTFSTLTVSNMSPEDSSIYLCSVTPYGYTFGSGTRLTVV.

CDR3 in amino acids: CASRSTSGTDTQYF. DNA for the CDR3: TGTGCCAGCAGGTCGACTAGCGGCACAGATACGCAGTATTTT. This chain joins TRBV7-2 and TRBJ2-3; 8 bases map to TRBD2. The trim removed 6 bases at V and 1 base at J, leaving 3 bases unmatched. This CDR3 spans 14 amino acids. Germline V lookup: CDR1 SGHTA, CDR2 FQGNSA.

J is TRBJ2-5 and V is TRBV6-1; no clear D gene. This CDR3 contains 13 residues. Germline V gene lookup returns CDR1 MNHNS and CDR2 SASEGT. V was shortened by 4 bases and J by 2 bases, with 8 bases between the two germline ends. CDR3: CASSALQQETQYF. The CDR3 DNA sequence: TGTGCCAGCAGTGCCCTTCAGCAAGAGACCCAGTACTTC.

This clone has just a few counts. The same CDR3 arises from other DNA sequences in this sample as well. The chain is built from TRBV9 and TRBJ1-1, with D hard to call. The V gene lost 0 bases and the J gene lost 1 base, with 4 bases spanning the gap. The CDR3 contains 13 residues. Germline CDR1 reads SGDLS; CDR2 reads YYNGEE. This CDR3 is CASSVAGNTEAFF. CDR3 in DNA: TGTGCCAGCAGCGTAGCTGGGAACACTGAAGCTTTCTTT.

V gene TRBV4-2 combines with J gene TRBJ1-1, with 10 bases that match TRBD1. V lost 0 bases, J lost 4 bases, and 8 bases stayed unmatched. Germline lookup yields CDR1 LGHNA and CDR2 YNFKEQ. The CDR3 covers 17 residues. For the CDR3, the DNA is TGTGCCAGCAGCCAAGATATTCTGGGACAGGGGAGCACTGAAGCTTTCTTT. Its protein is CASSQDILGQGSTEAFF.

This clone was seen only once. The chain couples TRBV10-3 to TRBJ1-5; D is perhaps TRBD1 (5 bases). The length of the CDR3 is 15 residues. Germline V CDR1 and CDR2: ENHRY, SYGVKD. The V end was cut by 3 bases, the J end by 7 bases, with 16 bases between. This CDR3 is CAISELPRVIQPQHF. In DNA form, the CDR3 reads TGTGCCATCAGTGAACTGCCCAGGGTCATACAGCCCCAGCATTTT.

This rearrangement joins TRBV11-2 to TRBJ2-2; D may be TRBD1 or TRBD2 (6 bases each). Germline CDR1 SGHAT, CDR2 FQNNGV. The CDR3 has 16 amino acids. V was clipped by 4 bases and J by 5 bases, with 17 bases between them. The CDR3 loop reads CASSSGTLGGTGELFF. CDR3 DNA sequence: TGTGCCAGCAGCTCCGGGACTTTAGGGGGAACCGGGGAGCTGTTTTTT.

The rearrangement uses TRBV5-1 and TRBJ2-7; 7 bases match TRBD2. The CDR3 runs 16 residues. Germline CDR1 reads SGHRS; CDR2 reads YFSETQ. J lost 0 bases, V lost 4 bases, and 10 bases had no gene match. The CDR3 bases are TGCGCCAGCAGCCACCTCTCTGGCGGGAGCTCCTACGAGCAGTACTTC. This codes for CASSHLSGGSSYEQYF.

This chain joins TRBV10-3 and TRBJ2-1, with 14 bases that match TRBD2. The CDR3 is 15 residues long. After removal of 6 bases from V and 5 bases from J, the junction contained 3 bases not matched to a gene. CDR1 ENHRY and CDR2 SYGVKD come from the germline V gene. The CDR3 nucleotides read TGTGCCATCAGCGCGGGACTAGCGGGAGACAATGAGCAGTTCTTC. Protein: CAISAGLAGDNEQFF.

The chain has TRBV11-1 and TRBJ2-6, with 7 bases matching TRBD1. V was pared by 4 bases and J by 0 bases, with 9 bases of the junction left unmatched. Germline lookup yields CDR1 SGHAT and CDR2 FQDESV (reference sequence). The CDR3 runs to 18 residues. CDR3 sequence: CASSWTDRRLSGANVLTF. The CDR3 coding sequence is TGTGCCAGCAGCTGGACGGACAGGCGACTCTCTGGGGCCAACGTCCTGACTTTC.

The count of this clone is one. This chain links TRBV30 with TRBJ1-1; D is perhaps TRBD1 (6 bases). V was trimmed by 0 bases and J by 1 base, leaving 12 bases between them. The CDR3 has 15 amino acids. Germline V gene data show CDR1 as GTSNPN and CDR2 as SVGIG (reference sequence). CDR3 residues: CAWSVLLQGNTEAFF. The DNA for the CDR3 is TGTGCCTGGAGTGTACTGCTACAGGGGAACACTGAAGCTTTCTTT.

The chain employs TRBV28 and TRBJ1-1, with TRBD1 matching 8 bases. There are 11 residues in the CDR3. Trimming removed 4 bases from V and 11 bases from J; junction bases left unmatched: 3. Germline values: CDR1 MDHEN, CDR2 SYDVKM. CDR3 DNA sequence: TGTGCCAGCAGTTACAGGGGGGGCGCTTTCTTT. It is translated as CASSYRGGAFF.

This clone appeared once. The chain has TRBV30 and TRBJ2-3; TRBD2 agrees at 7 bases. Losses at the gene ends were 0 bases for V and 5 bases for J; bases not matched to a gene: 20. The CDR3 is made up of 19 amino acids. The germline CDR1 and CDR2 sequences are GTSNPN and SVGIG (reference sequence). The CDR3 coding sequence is TGTGCCTGGAGTGTCTGGGGTAGCGGGTCCGTAACCCTTAGAGATACGCAGTATTTT. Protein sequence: CAWSVWGSGSVTLRDTQYF.

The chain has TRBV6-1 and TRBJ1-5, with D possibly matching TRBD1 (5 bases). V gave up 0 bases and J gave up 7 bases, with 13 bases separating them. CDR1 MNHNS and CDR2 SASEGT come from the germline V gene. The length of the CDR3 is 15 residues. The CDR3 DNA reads TGTGCCAGCAGTGAAGCCGACAGTCGGGTCCAGCCCCAGCATTTT. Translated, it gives CASSEADSRVQPQHF.

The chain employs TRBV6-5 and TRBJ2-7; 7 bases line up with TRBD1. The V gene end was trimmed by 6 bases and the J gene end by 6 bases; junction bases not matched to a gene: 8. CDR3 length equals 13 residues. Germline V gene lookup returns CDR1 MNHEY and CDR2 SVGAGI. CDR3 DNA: TGTGCCAGCAGCCAGACAGGGTCCGGCGAGCAGTACTTC. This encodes CASSQTGSGEQYF.